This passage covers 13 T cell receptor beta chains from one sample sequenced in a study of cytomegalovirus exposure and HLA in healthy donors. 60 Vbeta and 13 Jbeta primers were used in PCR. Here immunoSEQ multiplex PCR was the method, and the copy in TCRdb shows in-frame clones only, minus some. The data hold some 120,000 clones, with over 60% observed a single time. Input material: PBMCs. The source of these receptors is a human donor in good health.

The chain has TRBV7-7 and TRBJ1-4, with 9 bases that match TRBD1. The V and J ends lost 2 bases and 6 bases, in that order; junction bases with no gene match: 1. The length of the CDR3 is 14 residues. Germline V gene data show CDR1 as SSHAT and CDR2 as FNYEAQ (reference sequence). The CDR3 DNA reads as TGTGCCAGCAGCTTAAGGACAGGGGATGAAAAACTGTTTTTT. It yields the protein CASSLRTGDEKLFF. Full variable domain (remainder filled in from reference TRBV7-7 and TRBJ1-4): GAGVSQSPRYKVTKRGQDVTLRCDPISSHATLYWYQQALGQGPEFLTYFNYEAQPDKSGLPSDRFSAERPEGSISTLTIQRTEQRDSAMYRCASSLRTGDEKLFFGSGTQLSVL.

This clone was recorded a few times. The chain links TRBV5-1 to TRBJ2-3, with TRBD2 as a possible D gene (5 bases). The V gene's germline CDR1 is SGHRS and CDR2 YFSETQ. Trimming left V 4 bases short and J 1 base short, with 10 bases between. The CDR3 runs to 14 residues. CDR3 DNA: TGCGCCAGCAGCCATGGACTGGGCACAGATACGCAGTATTTT. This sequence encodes CASSHGLGTDTQYF.

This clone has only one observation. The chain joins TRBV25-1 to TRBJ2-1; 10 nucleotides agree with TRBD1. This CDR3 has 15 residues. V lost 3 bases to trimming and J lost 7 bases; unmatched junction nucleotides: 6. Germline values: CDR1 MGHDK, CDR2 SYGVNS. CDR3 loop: CASSDPGTGVNEQFF. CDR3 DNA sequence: TGTGCCAGCAGTGACCCCGGGACAGGGGTAAATGAGCAGTTCTTC.

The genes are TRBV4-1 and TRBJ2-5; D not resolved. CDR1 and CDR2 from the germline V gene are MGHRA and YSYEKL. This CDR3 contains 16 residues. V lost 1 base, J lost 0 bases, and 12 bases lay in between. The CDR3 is CASSQGVSVYQETQYF. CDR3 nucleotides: TGCGCCAGCAGCCAAGGAGTCTCCGTGTACCAAGAGACCCAGTACTTC.

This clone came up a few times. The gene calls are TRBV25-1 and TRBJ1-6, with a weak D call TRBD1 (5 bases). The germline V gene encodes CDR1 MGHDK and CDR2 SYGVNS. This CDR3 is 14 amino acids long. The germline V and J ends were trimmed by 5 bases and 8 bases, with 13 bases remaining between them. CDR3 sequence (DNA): TGTGCCAGCAGTTTACAGGCCTCCTATTCACCCCTCCACTTT. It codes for CASSLQASYSPLHF.

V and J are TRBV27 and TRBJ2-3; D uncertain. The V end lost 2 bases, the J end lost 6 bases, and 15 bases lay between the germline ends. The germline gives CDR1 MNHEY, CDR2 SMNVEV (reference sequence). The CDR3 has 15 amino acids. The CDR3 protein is CASSLGSPGRDTQYF. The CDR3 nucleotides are TGTGCCAGCAGTTTAGGTAGCCCCGGAAGGGATACGCAGTATTTT.

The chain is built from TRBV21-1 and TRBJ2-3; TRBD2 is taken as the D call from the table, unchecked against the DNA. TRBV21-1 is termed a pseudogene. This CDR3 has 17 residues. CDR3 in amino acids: CASSGHLGGLLGSMQYF. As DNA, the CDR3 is TGTGCCAGCAGCGGACACCTTGGGGGACTACTGGGTTCAATGCAGTATTTT.

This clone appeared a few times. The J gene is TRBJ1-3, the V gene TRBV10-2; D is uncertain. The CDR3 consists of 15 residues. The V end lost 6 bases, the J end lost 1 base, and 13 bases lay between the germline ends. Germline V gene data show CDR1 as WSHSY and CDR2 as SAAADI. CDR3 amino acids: CASSGGRESGNTIYF. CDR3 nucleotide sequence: TGCGCCAGCAGCGGTGGTCGAGAGTCTGGAAACACCATATATTTT.

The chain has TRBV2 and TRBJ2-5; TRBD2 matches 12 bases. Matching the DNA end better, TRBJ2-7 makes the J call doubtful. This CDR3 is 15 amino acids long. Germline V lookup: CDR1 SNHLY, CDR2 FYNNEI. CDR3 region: CASSGLAGPNYEQYF. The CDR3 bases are TGTGCCAGCAGCGGACTAGCGGGACCGAATTACGAGCAGTACTTC.

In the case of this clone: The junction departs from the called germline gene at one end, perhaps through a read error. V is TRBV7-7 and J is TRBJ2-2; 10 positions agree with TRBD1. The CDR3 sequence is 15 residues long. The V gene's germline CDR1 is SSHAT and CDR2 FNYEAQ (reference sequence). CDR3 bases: TGTGCTAGCAGCTTGACAGGGGGCTTTCCCGGGGAGCTGTTTTTT. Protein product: CASSLTGGFPGELFF.

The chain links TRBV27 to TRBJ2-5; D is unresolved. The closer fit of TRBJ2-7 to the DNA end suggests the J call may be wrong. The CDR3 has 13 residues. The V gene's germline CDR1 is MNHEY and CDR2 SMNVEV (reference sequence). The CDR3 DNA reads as TGTGCCAGCAGTGTCGGGTACTCCTACGAGCAGTACTTC. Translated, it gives CASSVGYSYEQYF.

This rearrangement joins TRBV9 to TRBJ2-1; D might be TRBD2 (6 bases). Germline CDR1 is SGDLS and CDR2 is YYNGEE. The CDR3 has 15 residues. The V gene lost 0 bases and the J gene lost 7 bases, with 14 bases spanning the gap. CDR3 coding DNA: TGTGCCAGCAGCGTAGGCCTAGCGAAACTGAATGAGCAGTTCTTC. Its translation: CASSVGLAKLNEQFF.

The CDR3 region has the DNA TGTGCCAGCAGCTTGGCCGGAGGGAGAAATGAGCAGTTCTTC. This sequence encodes CASSLAGGRNEQFF. This sequence joins TRBV5-5 and TRBJ2-1; maybe TRBD2 (6 bases). CDR1 is SGHKS, CDR2 YYEKEE, per germline (reference sequence). This CDR3 has 14 residues. Deletions cut 0 bases from V and 7 bases from J, with 11 bases between.